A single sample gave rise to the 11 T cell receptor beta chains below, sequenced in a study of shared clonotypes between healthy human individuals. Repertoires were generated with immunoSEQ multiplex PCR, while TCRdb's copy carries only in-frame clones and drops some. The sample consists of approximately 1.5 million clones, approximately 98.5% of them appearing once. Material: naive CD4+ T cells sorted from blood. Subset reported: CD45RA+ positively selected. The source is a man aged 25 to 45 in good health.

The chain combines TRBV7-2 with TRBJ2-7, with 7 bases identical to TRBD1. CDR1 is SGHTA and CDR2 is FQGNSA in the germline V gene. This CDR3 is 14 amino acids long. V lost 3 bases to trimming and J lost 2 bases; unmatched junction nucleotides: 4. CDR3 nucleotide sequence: TGTGCCAGCAGCTTCGGCGGACAGGCCTACGAGCAGTACTTC. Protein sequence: CASSFGGQAYEQYF.

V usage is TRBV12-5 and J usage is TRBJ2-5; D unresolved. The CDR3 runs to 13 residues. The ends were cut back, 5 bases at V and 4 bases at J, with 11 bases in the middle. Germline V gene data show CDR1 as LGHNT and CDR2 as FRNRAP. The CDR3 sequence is CASGPRLPETQYF. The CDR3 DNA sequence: TGTGCTAGTGGTCCAAGACTGCCAGAGACCCAGTACTTC.

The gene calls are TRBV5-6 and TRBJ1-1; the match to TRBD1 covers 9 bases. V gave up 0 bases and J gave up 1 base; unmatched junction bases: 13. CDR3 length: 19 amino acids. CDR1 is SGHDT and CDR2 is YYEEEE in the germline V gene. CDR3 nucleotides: TGTGCCAGCAGCTTGGCCTTTGTGCCGACAGGGGGAACGAACACTGAAGCTTTCTTT. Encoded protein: CASSLAFVPTGGTNTEAFF.

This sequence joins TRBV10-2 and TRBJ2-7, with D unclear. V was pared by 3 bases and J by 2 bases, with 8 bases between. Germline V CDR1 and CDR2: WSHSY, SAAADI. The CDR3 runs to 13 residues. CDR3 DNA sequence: TGCGCCAGCAGTGACAACGTTGCCTACGAGCAGTACTTC. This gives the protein CASSDNVAYEQYF.

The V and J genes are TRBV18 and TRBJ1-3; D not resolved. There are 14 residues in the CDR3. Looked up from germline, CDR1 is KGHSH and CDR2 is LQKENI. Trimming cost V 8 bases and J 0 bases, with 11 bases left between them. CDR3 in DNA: TGTGCCAGCCAACCGGGTCACTCTGGAAACACCATATATTTT. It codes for CASQPGHSGNTIYF.

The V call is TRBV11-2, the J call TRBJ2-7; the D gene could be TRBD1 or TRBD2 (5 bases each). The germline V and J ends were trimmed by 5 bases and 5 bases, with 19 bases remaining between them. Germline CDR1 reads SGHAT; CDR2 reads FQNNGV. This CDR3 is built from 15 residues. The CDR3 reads CASSPGARVLDEQYF. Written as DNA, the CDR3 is TGTGCCAGCAGCCCCGGGGCTAGGGTTTTGGACGAGCAGTACTTC. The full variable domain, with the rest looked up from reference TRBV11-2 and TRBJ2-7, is EAGVAQSPRYKIIEKRQSVAFWCNPISGHATLYWYQQILGQGPKLLIQFQNNGVVDDSQLPKDRFSAERLKGVDSTLKIQPAKLEDSAVYLCASSPGARVLDEQYFGPGTRLTVT.

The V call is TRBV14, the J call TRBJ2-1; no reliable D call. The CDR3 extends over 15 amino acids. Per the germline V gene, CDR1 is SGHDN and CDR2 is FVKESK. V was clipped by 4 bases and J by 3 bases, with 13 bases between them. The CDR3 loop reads CASSPYGSRYNEQFF. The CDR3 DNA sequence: TGTGCCAGCAGCCCCTATGGGTCCCGCTACAATGAGCAGTTCTTC. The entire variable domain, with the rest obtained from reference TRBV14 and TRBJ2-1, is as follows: EAGVTQFPSHSVIEKGQTVTLRCDPISGHDNLYWYRRVMGKEIKFLLHFVKESKQDESGMPNNRFLAERTGGTYSTLKVQPAELEDSGVYFCASSPYGSRYNEQFFGPGTRLTVL.

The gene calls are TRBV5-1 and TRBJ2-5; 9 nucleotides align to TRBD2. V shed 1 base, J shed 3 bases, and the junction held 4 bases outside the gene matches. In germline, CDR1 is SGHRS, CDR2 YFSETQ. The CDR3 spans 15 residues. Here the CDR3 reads CASSLTPSGKETQYF. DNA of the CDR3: TGCGCCAGCAGCTTGACACCTAGCGGGAAAGAGACCCAGTACTTC.

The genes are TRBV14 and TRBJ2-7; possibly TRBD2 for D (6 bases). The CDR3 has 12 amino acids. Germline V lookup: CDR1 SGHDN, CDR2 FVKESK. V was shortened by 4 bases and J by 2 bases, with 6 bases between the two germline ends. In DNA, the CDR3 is TGTGCCAGCAGCCCTAGCGCCTACGAGCAGTACTTC. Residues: CASSPSAYEQYF.

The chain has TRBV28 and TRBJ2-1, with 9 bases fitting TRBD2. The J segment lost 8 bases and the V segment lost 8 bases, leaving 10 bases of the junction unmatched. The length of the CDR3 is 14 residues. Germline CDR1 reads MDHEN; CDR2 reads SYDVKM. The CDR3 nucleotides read TGTGCCAGCTCGACCGGGACTAGCCTCTATGAGCAGTTCTTC. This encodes CASSTGTSLYEQFF.

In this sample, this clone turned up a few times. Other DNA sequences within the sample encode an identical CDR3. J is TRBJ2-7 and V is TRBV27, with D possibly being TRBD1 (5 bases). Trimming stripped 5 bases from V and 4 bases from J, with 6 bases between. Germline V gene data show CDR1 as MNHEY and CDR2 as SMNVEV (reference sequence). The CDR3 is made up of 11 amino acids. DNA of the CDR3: TGTGCCAGCAGTAAGGGGTACGAGCAGTACTTC. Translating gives CASSKGYEQYF.